The 20 T cell receptor beta chains below all came from one sample that was sequenced in a study of blood T cells in healthy people across ages. With a J-beta primer mix and a sample-barcoded 5' primer, a second PCR ran roughly 6 to 11 cycles. TCRdb independently ran MiXCR on the 5' RACE reads; one entry per CDR3 protein. The sample lists 450,000 to 650,000 distinct CDR3 sequences, nearly 25% occurring once. This sample also appeared in a second study, on T cells of mothers and their children.

The sequencing sample was made of blood. Receptors originate from a boy aged 5-17 years in good health.

The J gene is TRBJ2-1, the V gene TRBV7-2; either TRBD1 or TRBD2 may fit D (6 bases each). V was clipped by 4 bases and J by 10 bases, with 11 bases between them. Germline V lookup: CDR1 SGHTA, CDR2 FQGNSA. CDR3 size: 12 residues. This CDR3 reads CASSSGGGEQFF. CDR3 sequence (DNA): TGTGCCAGCAGCTCCGGAGGGGGGGAGCAGTTCTTC.

Here the CDR3 reads CASIQDRGPYEQYF. For the CDR3, the DNA is TGTGCCAGCATACAAGACAGGGGGCCCTACGAGCAGTACTTC. This chain connects TRBV27 to TRBJ2-7, with 10 nucleotides matching TRBD1. The CDR3 contains 14 residues. V shed 7 bases and J 2 bases; nucleotides not matched to a gene: 5. In germline, CDR1 is MNHEY, CDR2 SMNVEV (reference sequence).

The V and J genes are TRBV5-1 and TRBJ2-4; TRBD1 or TRBD2 may be the D gene (5 bases each). Trimming removed 6 bases at V and 6 bases at J, with 13 bases between. Germline loops: CDR1 SGHRS, CDR2 YFSETQ. The CDR3 is 13 amino acids. The CDR3: CASTEGQGNIQYF. CDR3 coding DNA: TGCGCCAGCACCGAGGGCCAGGGAAACATTCAGTACTTC.

This clonotype was seen a handful of times. The chain is built from TRBV7-3 and TRBJ2-3; 10 positions agree with TRBD2. CDR1 SGHTA and CDR2 FQGTGA come from the germline V gene. There are 18 residues in the CDR3. V trimming: 5 bases; J trimming: 5 bases; junction bases outside the gene matches: 16. Here the CDR3 reads CASSHGSGREIQRDTQYF. CDR3 in DNA: TGTGCCAGCAGCCATGGGAGCGGGAGGGAAATCCAGAGAGATACGCAGTATTTT.

The chain carries TRBV7-9 and TRBJ2-6, with D perhaps matching TRBD1 or TRBD2 (5 bases each). The CDR3 runs 19 residues. Trimming removed 5 bases from V and 0 bases from J, with 20 bases in between. Germline V gene data show CDR1 as SEHNR and CDR2 as FQNEAQ (reference sequence). DNA of the CDR3: TGTGCCAGCAGCCCCTCTGGGACGGAAAAGACCTCTGGGGCCAACGTCCTGACTTTC. The encoded protein is CASSPSGTEKTSGANVLTF.

On this clonotype: A much larger clone lies a single base off, so this may be a read error. The chain combines TRBV20-1 with TRBJ2-5; TRBD2 agrees at 9 bases. Judging by the DNA end, TRBJ2-7 fits better; the J call may be wrong. Germline values: CDR1 DFQATT, CDR2 SNEGSKA (reference sequence). The CDR3 loop spans 11 amino acids. The CDR3 coding sequence is TGCAATGCTAGTAGCGGGAGCGAGCAGTACTTC. This sequence encodes CNASSGSEQYF.

This clonotype was counted between two and nine times. Here the CDR3 DNA reads TGCAGTGCTAGAAGAGGGGGAGGGGCGGCTAATGAAAAACTGTTTTTT. Protein sequence: CSARRGGGAANEKLFF. The chain carries TRBV20-1 and TRBJ1-4, with D perhaps TRBD1 (6 bases). The CDR3 runs 16 residues. Germline loops: CDR1 DFQATT, CDR2 SNEGSKA (reference sequence). Trimming removed 2 bases from V and 3 bases from J, with 16 bases in between.

Comments on this clonotype: Possible read error: a much larger clone is one base away. The gene calls are TRBV9 and TRBJ2-3; 13 nucleotides align to TRBD2. The CDR3 is made up of 15 amino acids. CDR1 is SGDLS, CDR2 YYNGEE, per germline. The CDR3 sequence is CASGVTSGGADTQYF. CDR3 sequence (DNA): TGTGCCAGCGGCGTAACTAGCGGGGGGGCAGATACGCAGTATTTT.

The V call is TRBV11-2, the J call TRBJ2-1, with 14 bases aligning to TRBD2. Germline CDR1 and CDR2: SGHAT and FQNNGV. CDR3 size: 17 residues. Trimming at V came to 3 bases and at J to 1 base, leaving 2 bases not matched to a gene. This CDR3 reads CASSFGTSGSSYNEQFF. CDR3 DNA: TGTGCCAGCAGCTTCGGGACTAGCGGGAGTTCCTACAATGAGCAGTTCTTC.

The chain joins TRBV9 to TRBJ1-2; 8 nucleotides align to TRBD1. Germline CDR1 is SGDLS and CDR2 is YYNGEE. This CDR3 is 16 amino acids long. Trimming at V came to 4 bases and at J to 5 bases, leaving 13 bases not matched to a gene. The CDR3 DNA reads as TGTGCCAGCAGCATTCGTAACGACAGGGGTCCATATGGCTACACCTTC. It yields the protein CASSIRNDRGPYGYTF.

The CDR3 coding sequence is TGTGCCAGCAGCCCCACGCATGGAACAGATACGCAGTATTTT. Residues: CASSPTHGTDTQYF. V is TRBV6-5 and J is TRBJ2-3, with unresolved D. Germline-derived CDR1 and CDR2 are MNHEY and SVGAGI. V shed 6 bases and J shed 3 bases, with 13 bases lying between them. The CDR3 is 14 residues long.

This clonotype turned up a few times. The chain couples TRBV6-2 or TRBV6-3 to TRBJ2-6; D unresolved. V dropped 0 bases and J dropped 2 bases, with 8 bases sitting between them. Germline CDR1 MNHEY, CDR2 SVGEGT. The CDR3 is 16 residues long. This chain's CDR3 is CASSYSYSAGANVLTF. CDR3 DNA: TGTGCCAGCAGTTACTCGTATAGTGCTGGGGCCAACGTCCTGACTTTC.

This clonotype was counted between two and nine times. The CDR3 spells CSASDLNIQYF. The CDR3, as DNA: TGCAGTGCTAGCGACCTAAACATTCAGTACTTC. The V gene is TRBV20-1, the J gene TRBJ2-4; the D is unclear. In germline, CDR1 is DFQATT, CDR2 SNEGSKA (reference sequence). The V end was cut by 3 bases, the J end by 6 bases, with 6 bases between. This CDR3 region has 11 residues.

This clonotype was seen many times. The chain couples TRBV20-1 to TRBJ2-7; 11 nucleotides align to TRBD2. Germline lookup yields CDR1 DFQATT and CDR2 SNEGSKA (reference sequence). The length of the CDR3 is 15 residues. Trimming cost V 0 bases and J 4 bases; bases outside gene matches: 5. CDR3 in amino acids: CSARDPTSGRYEQYF. In DNA, the CDR3 is TGCAGTGCTAGAGATCCCACTAGCGGGAGATACGAGCAGTACTTC.

This clonotype was seen a handful of times. The chain links TRBV12-3 or TRBV12-4 to TRBJ2-5; D is possibly TRBD1 (6 bases). Matching the DNA end better, TRBJ2-1 makes the J call doubtful. The CDR3 is 16 amino acids. The CDR3 is CASSLGALLGHNEQFF. The CDR3, as DNA: TGTGCCAGCAGTTTGGGGGCATTGTTGGGGCACAATGAGCAGTTCTTC.

This clonotype was seen a handful of times. The CDR3 protein is CASSFGLWSTDTQYF. The CDR3 DNA sequence: TGTGCCAGCAGCTTTGGGCTGTGGAGCACAGATACGCAGTATTTT. This chain connects TRBV7-2 to TRBJ2-3; no clear D gene. From germline, CDR1 is SGHTA and CDR2 FQGNSA. This CDR3 region has 15 residues. Trimming pared 3 bases from V and 0 bases from J, leaving 10 bases between.

This clonotype was recorded only once. The chain joins TRBV4-2 to TRBJ1-5; no clear D gene. CDR3 length equals 13 residues. Germline lookup yields CDR1 LGHNA and CDR2 YNFKEQ. Trimming stripped 0 bases from V and 3 bases from J, with 3 bases between. The CDR3 nucleotides are TGTGCCAGCAGCCAAGAGAACAATCAGCCCCAGCATTTT. Translation gives CASSQENNQPQHF.

There are a few counts of this clonotype. The chain combines TRBV28 with TRBJ2-7, with D tentatively TRBD2 (5 bases). The CDR3 consists of 12 residues. Germline CDR1 is MDHEN and CDR2 is SYDVKM. V was pared by 7 bases and J by 2 bases, with 9 bases between. CDR3 nucleotide sequence: TGTGCCAGCAAACGAGGGACCTACGAGCAGTACTTC. Its protein product is CASKRGTYEQYF.

This sequence joins TRBV24-1 and TRBJ2-4; 7 bases align to TRBD2. V shed 2 bases and J 8 bases; nucleotides not matched to a gene: 8. The CDR3 totals 15 residues. In germline, CDR1 is KGHDR, CDR2 SFDVKD. The CDR3 nucleotides read TGTGCCACCAGTGATTCTAGGACACGGGAGGACATTCAGTACTTC. Protein product: CATSDSRTREDIQYF.

The chain links TRBV24-1 to TRBJ2-6; D is uncertain. The CDR3 is 17 residues long. Germline V lookup: CDR1 KGHDR, CDR2 SFDVKD. Trimming stripped 8 bases from V and 0 bases from J, with 16 bases between. The CDR3 DNA reads TGTGCCACCATCCACCGAGGTTTCGGCTCTGGGGCCAACGTCCTGACTTTC. Translation: CATIHRGFGSGANVLTF.